The 5 T cell receptor beta chains reported below all come from one sample, sequenced in a study of technical replicates of blood from several donors. Sequencing was performed with immunoSEQ multiplex PCR; in TCRdb, only in-frame clones are kept and a portion is missing. The repertoire holds tens of thousands of clones, with 94% as singletons. The sample taken for sequencing was T cells isolated from PBMCs. These TCRs come from a human donor in good health.

The J gene is TRBJ2-7, the V gene TRBV11-2; 9 bases map to TRBD1. V trimming: 4 bases; J trimming: 4 bases; junction bases outside the gene matches: 8. This CDR3 has 15 residues. The germline V gene has CDR1 SGHAT and CDR2 FQNNGV. CDR3 protein: CASSSLQGASYEQYF. The CDR3 DNA is TGTGCCAGCAGCTCCTTACAGGGGGCTTCGTACGAGCAGTACTTC.

The genes are TRBV5-6 and TRBJ2-7; D not resolved. This CDR3 is 11 amino acids long. The V gene's germline CDR1 is SGHDT and CDR2 YYEEEE. V was shortened by 0 bases and J by 6 bases, with 4 bases between the two germline ends. The CDR3 loop is CASSLVSEQYF. The CDR3 region has the DNA TGTGCCAGCAGCTTGGTCAGCGAGCAGTACTTC.

The chain combines TRBV9 with TRBJ2-5, with 13 nucleotides matching TRBD2. CDR3 length: 16 amino acids. The germline V gene encodes CDR1 SGDLS and CDR2 YYNGEE. The junction had 1 base not matched to a gene; V was cut back by 0 bases and J by 2 bases. The CDR3 sequence is CASSVGLAGGQETQYF. The CDR3 nucleotides read TGTGCCAGCAGCGTAGGACTAGCGGGAGGTCAAGAGACCCAGTACTTC.

V usage is TRBV7-2 and J usage is TRBJ1-1, with D possibly being TRBD1 (5 bases). The V gene's germline CDR1 is SGHTA and CDR2 FQGNSA. Trimming stripped 1 base from V and 10 bases from J, with 13 bases between. The CDR3 length is 13 residues. CDR3 protein: CASSLGGSWGAFF. The CDR3 bases are TGTGCCAGCAGCTTAGGGGGCAGTTGGGGAGCTTTCTTT.

V and J are TRBV5-4 and TRBJ1-2; 8 bases agree with TRBD1. V lost 4 bases and J lost 4; bases outside the gene matches: 6. The CDR3 loop spans 14 amino acids. From germline, CDR1 is SGHNT and CDR2 YYREEE (reference sequence). CDR3 in amino acids: CASSRAGGGYGYTF. CDR3 nucleotide sequence: TGTGCCAGCAGCCGGGCAGGGGGCGGCTATGGCTACACCTTC.